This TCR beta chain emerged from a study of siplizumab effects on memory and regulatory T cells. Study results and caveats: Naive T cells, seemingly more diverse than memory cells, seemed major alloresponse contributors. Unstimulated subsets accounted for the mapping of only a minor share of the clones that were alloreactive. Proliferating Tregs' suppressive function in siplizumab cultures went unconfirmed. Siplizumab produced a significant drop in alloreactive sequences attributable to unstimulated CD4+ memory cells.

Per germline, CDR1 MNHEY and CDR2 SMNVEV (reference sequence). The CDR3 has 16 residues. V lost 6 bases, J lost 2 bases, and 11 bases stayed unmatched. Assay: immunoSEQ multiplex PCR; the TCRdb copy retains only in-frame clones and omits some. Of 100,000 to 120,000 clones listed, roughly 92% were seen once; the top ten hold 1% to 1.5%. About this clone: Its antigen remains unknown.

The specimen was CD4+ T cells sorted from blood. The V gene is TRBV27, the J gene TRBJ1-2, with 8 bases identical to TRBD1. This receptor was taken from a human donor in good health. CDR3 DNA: TGTGCCAGCAGGGGGCAGGGGGCGCGGGGAAACTATGGCTACACCTTC. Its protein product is CASRGQGARGNYGYTF.